This entry describes one TCR beta chain. Its antigen is unidentified. This CDR3 spans 16 amino acids. V was pared by 0 bases and J by 0 bases, with 15 bases between. Germline V gene data show CDR1 as SQVTM and CDR2 as ANQGSEA. This sample stems from a study of blood T cells in healthy people across ages. A second PCR, run for roughly 7 to 12 cycles, used a sample-barcoded 5' primer plus a J-beta primer mix. Every cDNA molecule bore a tag from a template-switch adaptor containing 12 random nucleotides. A single record per CDR3 protein comes from TCRdb applying MiXCR to the 5' RACE reads. The sample consists of 1.5 million to 1.9 million distinct CDR3 sequences, 35% to 45% of them appearing once. Regarding the study as a whole: When set beside aged donors, long-lived donors presented more naive CD4+ cells and higher diversity.

The receptor was isolated from a woman aged 18-30 years in good health. The sequenced material came from blood. The chain is built from TRBV29-1 and TRBJ2-7; D may be TRBD1 or TRBD2 (5 bases each). The CDR3 loop is CSVEDPWDGSSYEQYF. The CDR3 DNA sequence: TGCAGCGTTGAAGACCCCTGGGACGGTAGCTCCTACGAGCAGTACTTC.